A single T cell receptor beta chain is shown here with its context. This clonotype was observed a single time. No antigen is known for it. The input lacks base qualities; no much larger clone sits a single base away. Evidence from one read is weak. This sample was included in a study of regulatory T cells in long-lasting Graves disease (dated by TCRdb to about 2021). In the study overall: Patients with newly diagnosed Graves' disease had been on antithyroid drugs for under 3 months. The study was registered as a clinical trial and conducted in China. A total of around 35 samples were covered by TCR sequencing, comprising around 13 persistent and approximately 20 newly diagnosed Graves' disease patients. This study used TCR sequencing and RNA sequencing of peripheral blood to compare persistent Graves' disease patients against newly diagnosed Graves' disease patients.

The investigation overall reported the following: The authors noted that the small sample size was a limitation that may lower accuracy. Only the TCR beta chain was sequenced and analyzed. A larger number of public clonotypes was shared among persistent patients (approximately 2,600) than among newly diagnosed patients (approximately 1,000). Lower TCR Shannon entropy and fewer highly expanded clones were observed in persistent Graves' disease patients than in newly diagnosed patients, which suggested clonal expansion. Preferential use of TRBV28, TRBJ1-2 and TRBJ2-5 was observed in persistent disease, whereas TRBV20-1 and TRBJ2-1 were favored in newly diagnosed disease. The study examined only peripheral blood because the primary lesion, thyroid tissue, could not be accessed.

From the cysteine through the phenylalanine, the CDR3 covers 14 amino acids. Only CDR3 DNA remains: 42 bases, in frame from the first base. CDR1 and CDR2 are drawn from the germline V gene: KGHSH, LQKENI. The germline ends are 12 bases apart after V is trimmed by 0 bases and J by 7 bases. The label giving this sample's time point can be read as: newly diagnosed GD, antithyroid drugs for less than 3 months. For both TCR sequencing and RNA sequencing, RNA was extracted from PBMCs using TRIzol. The diagnosis of Graves' disease was made according to American Thyroid Association guidelines. Recruitment of patients was carried out at an endocrinology department in Xi'an, China. Each patient gave about 9.1 milliliters of peripheral blood, collected in an EDTA anticoagulant tube. PBMCs were isolated by Ficoll Paque Plus density gradient separation without further T cell sorting. RNA quality was checked with an Agilent 2100 Bioanalyzer and agarose gel, and concentration with a NanoDrop 2000.

The library was obtained by multiplex PCR. The data were produced on an Illumina HiSeq 4000. To build TCR beta libraries, CDR3 regions were amplified by Arm-PCR using iRepertoire HTBI primers. Before sequencing, the PCR products went through gel purification. In the original analysis: Gene usage analysis of CDR3 amino acid clonotypes relied on the roughly 60 TRBV and around 13 TRBJ segments identified across samples. Filtered high-quality paired reads were merged into contigs using COPE and FqMerger. Contigs were aligned with BLAST to IMGT TRBV, TRBD and TRBJ reference genes, and CDR3 was defined per IMGT. Any clonotype with a frequency above 0.1% was classified as a highly expanded clone. Shannon entropy was used to measure repertoire diversity, and the Gini coefficient was used to measure V-J evenness. Public clonotypes were defined as clonotypes shared by more than one individual. Through fastp at Q25 and MiXCR, TCRdb rebuilt clones from the public reads, retaining in-frame beta chains. Each entry is one CDR3 protein sequence, shown with its most common DNA and genes. None of the V and J calls come from the authors' own analysis; TCRdb made them. In this sample the table shows some 240,000 distinct CDR3 sequences, approximately 18% of which occur a single time. Together, the top ten hold 12% of the sample.

This sample was shared with a second study, whose subject was T cells in Graves' hyperthyroidism and ophthalmopathy. The second study's authors report: Stable Graves' hyperthyroidism was defined as no progression to ophthalmopathy during 18 months of follow-up. The hyperthyroidism patients were between 18 and 65 years old and newly diagnosed, with a disease duration of less than 2 months. The study excluded patients with uncontrolled infections, other autoimmune diseases, pregnancy or lactation. Diagnoses were established on the basis of clinical symptoms, serum thyroxine and TRAb, thyroid ultrasound, and orbital computed tomography. The first round of RT-PCR for the TCR CDR3 was performed with the HTBI primer set and the Qiagen OneStep RT-PCR kit. Most expanded thyroid clonotypes (frequency above 0.001) were also detected in blood, suggesting blood repertoires may reflect thyroid immune responses. Ophthalmopathy was separated from stable hyperthyroidism by a 13 V-J signature model, with approximately 85% sensitivity and about 81% specificity obtained in cross-validation and 80%/75% obtained in testing. In validation, the model predicted progression to ophthalmopathy a median of around 6.5 months before onset, with about 64% sensitivity and nearly 75% specificity. To identify distinguishing TCR V-J signatures, a discovery cohort of around 100 patients was used, comprising approximately 40 with Graves' ophthalmopathy and approximately 58 with stable Graves' hyperthyroidism. An independent validation cohort of under 20 hyperthyroidism patients and 15 or so patients who later progressed to ophthalmopathy tested prospective prediction of ophthalmopathy. The approximately 97 discovery patients were randomly divided into training and test sets at a 7:3 ratio. The study also compared thyroid tissue and blood T-cell repertoires from roughly six Graves' hyperthyroidism patients. Following sampling, methimazole starting at 30 mg daily was given to hyperthyroidism patients, and high-dose intravenous methylprednisolone was given to ophthalmopathy patients. A second multiplex PCR round built the libraries, followed by size selection and purification. Libraries were sequenced paired-end with 100 bp reads on an Illumina HiSeq2000. SOAPnuke was used to process the raw data, with reads discarded if the reads contained adapters or uncalled bases, had a mean Phred below 15, or lacked an exact constant-primer or identifier match. COPE v1.2.5 was used to merge the high-quality paired reads, and each unique nucleotide sequence was defined as a clonotype. Clonotypes were aligned to IMGT TRBV, TRBD and TRBJ reference segments using MiTCR v1.1. The analysis was restricted to V-J combinations with a frequency above 0.0001, which together covered 99.2% of the repertoires. A TCS score was defined as the ratio of F50 (clonal expansion) to E x V (chaos), with BLOSUM62-based TCRdist applied between CDR3 peptides within each V-J. Welch's t-statistics and random forest reduced 500 to 550 V-J features to about 13, which were used in a naive Bayes classifier (R e1071). No statistical method was used to set the sample size in advance, and investigators knew the group allocation. The paper describes TCR Vbeta CDR3 sequencing of 140 or so peripheral blood samples, made up of about 40 ophthalmopathy patients, more than 70 hyperthyroidism patients and some 17 progressor patients.

This chain is built from TRBV18 and TRBJ2-5, with a tentative D gene TRBD1 over 6 matching bases. Sample: peripheral blood mononuclear cells (PBMCs), taken at new diagnosis, from a patient treated with antithyroid drugs. This TCR derives from a woman aged 25 to 39 with Graves disease. Donor details come from another sample of the same person, matched by shared clones. The DNA sequence is given as TGTGCCAGCTCACCACCCGACAGGAGAGGGACCCAGTACTTC. It encodes CASSPPDRRGTQYF.